This record concerns one T cell receptor beta chain sequence. In the study's own analysis: How many nucleated cells were present was estimated from reference gene primer amplification. TCRdb's table, derived via immunoSEQ multiplex PCR, lists solely in-frame clones and lacks some. V and J calls and clone size are copied from that table; D and trimming were computed from the DNA. The top ten clones hold 0.97% of a sample with approximately 100,000 clones, roughly 92% of them seen once. The data were obtained in a study of blood T cell repertoires in COVID-19. Overall study context: Researchers got acute and convalescent COVID-19 samples from the United States, Italy and Spain. Sources were T cells, B-cell-depleted T cells, or PBMCs; the material itself was cDNA or gDNA.

The sequencing input was peripheral blood. The receptor's source is a man aged 60 to 75 with acute or convalescent COVID-19.

As DNA, the CDR3 is TGTGCCAGTAGTATCATCCAGTCGTATGGCTACACCTTC. As protein: CASSIIQSYGYTF. The V call is TRBV19, the J call TRBJ1-2; D not certain. CDR1 is LNHDA, CDR2 SQIVND, per germline (reference sequence). The CDR3 consists of 13 residues. With 3 bases removed from V and 5 bases from J, the gap between germline ends came to 10 bases.